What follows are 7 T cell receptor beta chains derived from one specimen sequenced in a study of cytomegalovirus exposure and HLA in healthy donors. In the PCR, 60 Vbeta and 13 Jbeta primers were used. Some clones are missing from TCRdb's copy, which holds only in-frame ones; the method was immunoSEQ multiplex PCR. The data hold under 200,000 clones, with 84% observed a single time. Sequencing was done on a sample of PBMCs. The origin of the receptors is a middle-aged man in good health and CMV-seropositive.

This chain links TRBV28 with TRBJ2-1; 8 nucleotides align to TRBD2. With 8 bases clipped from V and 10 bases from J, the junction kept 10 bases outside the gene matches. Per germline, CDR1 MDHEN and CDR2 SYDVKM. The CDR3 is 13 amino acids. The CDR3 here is CASRWGLETEQFF. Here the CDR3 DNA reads TGTGCCAGCCGGTGGGGACTAGAGACCGAGCAGTTCTTC.

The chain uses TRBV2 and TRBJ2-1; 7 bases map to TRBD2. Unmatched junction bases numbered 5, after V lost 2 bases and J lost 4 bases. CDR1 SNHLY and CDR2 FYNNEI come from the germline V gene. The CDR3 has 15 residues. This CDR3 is CASSERGGVYNEQFF. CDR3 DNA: TGTGCCAGCAGTGAACGTGGGGGGGTTTACAATGAGCAGTTCTTC.

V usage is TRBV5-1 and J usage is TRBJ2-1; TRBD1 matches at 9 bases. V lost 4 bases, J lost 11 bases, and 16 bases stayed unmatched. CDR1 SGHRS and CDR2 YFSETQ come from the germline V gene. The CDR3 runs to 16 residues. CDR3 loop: CASSHPGQGPLPQQFF. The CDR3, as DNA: TGCGCCAGCAGCCACCCGGGACAGGGTCCCCTACCTCAGCAGTTCTTC.

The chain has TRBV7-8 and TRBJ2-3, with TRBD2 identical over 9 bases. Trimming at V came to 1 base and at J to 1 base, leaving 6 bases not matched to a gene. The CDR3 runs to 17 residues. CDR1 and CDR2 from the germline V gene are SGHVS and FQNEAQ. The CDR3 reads CASSLEWRTSGTDTQYF. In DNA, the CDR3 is TGTGCCAGCAGCTTAGAATGGAGGACTAGCGGCACAGATACGCAGTATTTT.

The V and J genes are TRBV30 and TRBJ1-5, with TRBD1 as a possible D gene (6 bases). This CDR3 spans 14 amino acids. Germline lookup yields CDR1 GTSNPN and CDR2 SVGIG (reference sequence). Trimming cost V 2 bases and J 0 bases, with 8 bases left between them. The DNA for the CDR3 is TGTGCCTGGAGTCAGGGGTTTAGCAATCAGCCCCAGCATTTT. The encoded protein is CAWSQGFSNQPQHF.

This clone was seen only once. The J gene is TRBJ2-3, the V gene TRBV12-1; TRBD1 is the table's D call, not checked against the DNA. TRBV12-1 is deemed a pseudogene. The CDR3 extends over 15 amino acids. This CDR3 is CASSLGQVGTDTQYF. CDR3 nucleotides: TGTGCCAGCAGCTTAGGACAGGTGGGCACAGATACGCAGTATTTT.

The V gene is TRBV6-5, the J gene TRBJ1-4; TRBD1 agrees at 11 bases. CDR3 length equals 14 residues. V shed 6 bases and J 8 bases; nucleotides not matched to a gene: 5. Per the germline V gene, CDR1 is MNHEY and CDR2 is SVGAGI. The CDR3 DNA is TGTGCCAGCAGCCGGACAGGGGGCAGGGAAAAACTGTTTTTT. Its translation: CASSRTGGREKLFF.